This TCR beta chain is from a study of T cells in Graves' hyperthyroidism and ophthalmopathy (dated by TCRdb to the late 2010s). About the full investigation: A discovery cohort of about a hundred patients, about 40 with Graves' ophthalmopathy and about 58 with stable Graves' hyperthyroidism, was used to find distinguishing TCR V-J signatures. Prospective prediction of ophthalmopathy was tested in an independent validation cohort consisting of 18 hyperthyroidism patients and approximately 16 patients who later progressed to ophthalmopathy. For training and testing, the 110 or so patients in the discovery cohort were randomly divided in a 7:3 ratio. In roughly six Graves' hyperthyroidism patients, the study also compared T-cell repertoires from thyroid tissue with T-cell repertoires from blood. After sampling, hyperthyroidism patients received methimazole starting at 30 mg daily, and ophthalmopathy patients received high-dose intravenous methylprednisolone. According to the paper, TCR Vbeta CDR3 sequencing was carried out on 135 peripheral blood samples, which came from more than 40 ophthalmopathy, roughly 75 hyperthyroidism and roughly 17 progressor patients.

The TCR beta CDR3 regions were amplified from RNA transcripts. A first-round RT-PCR of the TCR CDR3 used the HTBI primer set with the Qiagen OneStep RT-PCR kit. The libraries were constructed in a second round of multiplex PCR and then size-selected and purified. Libraries were sequenced paired-end with 100 bp reads on an Illumina HiSeq2000. On the study's bioinformatics: SOAPnuke was used to process the raw data, removing reads that contained adapters or uncalled bases, had a mean Phred below 15, or lacked an exact match to the constant primer or identifier. COPE v1.2.5 was used to merge high-quality paired reads, and clonotypes were defined as unique nucleotide sequences. MiTCR v1.1 was used to align the clonotypes against IMGT TRBV, TRBD and TRBJ reference segments. The analysis was restricted to V-J combinations with a frequency above 0.0001, which together covered about 99% of the repertoires. A TCS score was defined as the ratio of F50 (clonal expansion) to E x V (chaos), with BLOSUM62-based TCRdist applied between CDR3 peptides within each V-J. Welch's t-statistics and random forest reduced fewer than 600 V-J features to around 14, which were used in a naive Bayes classifier (R e1071). TCRdb itself trimmed the public reads at Q25 with fastp, ran MiXCR and retained productive beta chains. Rows are unified per CDR3 protein, each entry keeping the most common DNA and genes. The V and J calls and clone size are TCRdb's, not the authors'. In all, the sample holds hundreds of thousands of distinct CDR3 sequences, and just over 45% of those were seen once. 8.2% of the sample goes to the ten largest clones.

Stable Graves' hyperthyroidism was defined as the absence of progression to ophthalmopathy over 18 months of follow-up. Hyperthyroidism patients were aged 18 to 65 years and newly diagnosed, with disease duration of less than 2 months. Exclusion was applied to patients with uncontrolled infections, other autoimmune diseases, pregnancy or lactation. Diagnoses were established on the basis of clinical symptoms, serum thyroxine and TRAb, thyroid ultrasound, and orbital computed tomography. Total RNA was extracted with Trizol reagent, and quality was checked on an Agilent 2100 Bioanalyzer. CDR1 and CDR2 were assigned from the germline V gene as SGHTA and FQGNSA. The junction carries 10 bases between V and J, which are trimmed by 1 base and 0 bases respectively. The cysteine opens and the phenylalanine closes a CDR3 of 16 amino acids. Only the CDR3 part of the read is kept: 48 bases, read in frame from the first base.

Points on this clonotype: There is no known antigen for this receptor. Base qualities were left out, and no much larger clone turns up one base away.

The paper's findings and limits, for the study overall: Most expanded thyroid clonotypes (frequency above 0.001) were also found in blood, which suggests that blood repertoires may mirror thyroid immune responses. During validation, the model predicted progression to ophthalmopathy a median of approximately 6.5 months ahead of onset, with around 70% sensitivity and 72% to 80% specificity. A model built on a 13 V-J signature distinguished ophthalmopathy from stable hyperthyroidism, reaching around 90% sensitivity and about 81% specificity in cross-validation and 80%/75% in testing. No statistical method was used to set the sample size in advance, and investigators knew the group allocation.

What was sequenced was peripheral blood or thyroid tissue (not recorded which). This receptor was taken from a woman aged 18-29 years with Graves' hyperthyroidism. Donor details come from another sample of the same person, matched by shared clones. The chain uses TRBV7-2 and TRBJ1-5, with no confidently assigned D gene. The DNA is TGTGCCAGCAGCTTAGGTGGTCCCGGTAGCAATCAGCCCCAGCATTTT. Its protein is CASSLGGPGSNQPQHF.